A single sample is the source of the 25 T cell receptor beta chains below, sequenced in a study of CD8 T cells in Susac syndrome (dated by TCRdb to about 2019). Library method: the immunoSEQ multiplex PCR assay. RNA was extracted with the RNeasy kit and about 0.5 to 1 ug was reverse transcribed using random hexamers. Clones were called with MiXCR by TCRdb after fastp trimmed the public reads at Q25, and only in-frame beta chains were retained. Each CDR3 protein appears once, grouped with its most common genes and DNA. The table for this sample lists tens of thousands of distinct CDR3 sequences; around 94% of them were counted only once. The ten largest clonotypes hold roughly 0.31% of the sample. Input material: CD4+ T cells from PBMCs. These TCRs come from a human donor with Susac syndrome.

This chain uses TRBV30 with TRBJ1-1, with a tentative D call TRBD1 (5 bases). V lost 2 bases to trimming and J lost 5 bases, with 12 bases between them. The CDR3 runs 13 residues. Per germline, CDR1 GTSNPN and CDR2 SVGIG (reference sequence). CDR3 sequence reads: CAWSLQERTEAFF. In nucleotides, the CDR3 is TGTGCCTGGAGTTTACAGGAACGTACTGAAGCTTTCTTT.

J is TRBJ2-3 and V is TRBV20-1; D remains unclear. Germline-derived CDR1 and CDR2 are DFQATT and SNEGSKA (reference sequence). V was trimmed by 0 bases and J by 7 bases, leaving 11 bases between them. The CDR3 is made up of 13 amino acids. CDR3 coding DNA: TGCAGTGCTAGAGATCAAGGCACCAATACGCAGTATTTT. Translation: CSARDQGTNTQYF.

The V and J genes are TRBV14 and TRBJ2-3; D might be TRBD2 (5 bases). This CDR3 spans 14 amino acids. Per the germline V gene, CDR1 is SGHDN and CDR2 is FVKESK. V lost 4 bases to trimming and J lost 11 bases, with 19 bases between them. The CDR3 loop is CASSPGVGSWGQYF. The DNA of the CDR3 is TGTGCCAGCAGCCCCGGGGTAGGGTCTTGGGGGCAGTATTTT. Together with reference TRBV14 and TRBJ2-3, the CDR3 gives the full variable domain: EAGVTQFPSHSVIEKGQTVTLRCDPISGHDNLYWYRRVMGKEIKFLLHFVKESKQDESGMPNNRFLAERTGGTYSTLKVQPAELEDSGVYFCASSPGVGSWGQYFGPGTRLTVL.

This chain joins TRBV18 and TRBJ2-1; 7 bases line up with TRBD1. Trimming removed 5 bases from V and 4 bases from J; junction bases left unmatched: 8. CDR3 length equals 15 residues. Germline V CDR1 and CDR2: KGHSH, LQKENI. CDR3 region: CASSARDRNYNEQFF. CDR3 DNA sequence: TGTGCCAGCTCAGCCCGGGACAGAAATTACAATGAGCAGTTCTTC.

The chain combines TRBV20-1 with TRBJ1-1; TRBD1 agrees at 8 bases. The CDR3 has 12 amino acids. Germline values: CDR1 DFQATT, CDR2 SNEGSKA (reference sequence). Trimming cost V 6 bases and J 5 bases; bases outside gene matches: 5. The CDR3 sequence is CSARTGRTEAFF. Here the CDR3 DNA reads TGCAGTGCGCGGACAGGGAGGACTGAAGCTTTCTTT.

The chain carries TRBV6-5 and TRBJ1-1, with D possibly TRBD1 on 6 matching bases. This CDR3 is 15 amino acids long. V gave up 4 bases and J gave up 6 bases, with 18 bases separating them. CDR1 MNHEY and CDR2 SVGAGI come from the germline V gene. In nucleotides, the CDR3 is TGTGCCAGCAGTTCCCAAGTAACAGGGCACCCTGAAGCTTTCTTT. It encodes CASSSQVTGHPEAFF.

V usage is TRBV19 and J usage is TRBJ2-1, with TRBD2 as a possible D gene (6 bases). V was pared by 1 base and J by 9 bases, with 13 bases between. From germline, CDR1 is LNHDA and CDR2 SQIVND (reference sequence). The CDR3 extends over 14 amino acids. The CDR3: CASSIGGGTGEQFF. The CDR3 bases are TGTGCCAGTAGTATAGGGGGAGGCACAGGTGAGCAGTTCTTC.

J is TRBJ2-7 and V is TRBV4-1, with TRBD1 matching over 7 bases. Germline loops: CDR1 MGHRA, CDR2 YSYEKL. V was clipped by 0 bases and J by 0 bases; unmatched bases: 2. The CDR3 loop spans 15 amino acids. The CDR3 coding sequence is TGCGCCAGCAGCCAAGACCGGGACAGCTCCTACGAGCAGTACTTC. This gives the protein CASSQDRDSSYEQYF.

The rearrangement joins TRBV24-1 to TRBJ1-1; possible D gene TRBD1, 6 bases. The germline V gene encodes CDR1 KGHDR and CDR2 SFDVKD. Trimming cost V 8 bases and J 1 base, with 10 bases left between them. This CDR3 contains 13 residues. CDR3 in DNA: TGTGCCACCACCTCGGGACAGAACACTGAAGCTTTCTTT. Translating gives CATTSGQNTEAFF.

This chain connects TRBV20-1 to TRBJ2-2, with D perhaps being TRBD1 or TRBD2 (5 bases each). The germline V gene has CDR1 DFQATT and CDR2 SNEGSKA (reference sequence). The CDR3 has 13 residues. Trimming took 6 bases from V and 9 from J, leaving 17 bases between them. The CDR3 region is CSAPGTEDRELFF. DNA of the CDR3: TGCAGTGCCCCCGGGACCGAGGACCGGGAGCTGTTTTTT.

The V gene is TRBV12-3 or TRBV12-4, the J gene TRBJ2-5; no clear D gene. The V and J ends lost 0 bases and 0 bases respectively, with 8 bases between them. This CDR3 region has 15 residues. The CDR3 DNA reads TGTGCCAGCAGTTTAGCGCTTGGCAACCAAGAGACCCAGTACTTC. It yields the protein CASSLALGNQETQYF.

The chain combines TRBV29-1 with TRBJ2-1; D gene uncertain. V shed 4 bases and J shed 4 bases, with 8 bases lying between them. There are 12 residues in the CDR3. From germline, CDR1 is SQVTM and CDR2 ANQGSEA. The CDR3 reads CSVGQAYNEQFF. The CDR3 coding sequence is TGCAGCGTTGGTCAGGCATACAATGAGCAGTTCTTC.

This clonotype was detected only once. V and J are TRBV3-1 and TRBJ2-7; D may be TRBD1 or TRBD2 (5 bases each). The CDR3 consists of 15 residues. Per germline, CDR1 LGHDT and CDR2 YNNKEL (reference sequence). Trimming removed 2 bases from V and 3 bases from J, with 14 bases in between. CDR3 residues: CASSQPTGPNYEQYF. CDR3 sequence (DNA): TGTGCCAGCAGCCAACCGACGGGACCAAACTACGAGCAGTACTTC.

The V call is TRBV3-1, the J call TRBJ2-1; perhaps TRBD2 as D (7 bases). The germline gives CDR1 LGHDT, CDR2 YNNKEL (reference sequence). The CDR3 runs to 14 residues. Trimming took off 0 bases at V and 9 bases at J, with 12 bases between the two ends. CDR3 amino acids: CASSQDVGGGEQFF. CDR3 DNA: TGTGCCAGCAGCCAAGACGTAGGGGGGGGTGAGCAGTTCTTC.

DNA for the CDR3: TGTGCCAGCAGCCAAGTACAGCGCGGGGAGACCCAGTACTTC. It specifies CASSQVQRGETQYF. The genes are TRBV3-1 and TRBJ2-5; the D gene is possibly TRBD2 (5 bases). Germline loops: CDR1 LGHDT, CDR2 YNNKEL (reference sequence). V was clipped by 1 base and J by 5 bases, with 11 bases between them. CDR3 length equals 14 residues.

The CDR3: CASSYSDGETQYF. The CDR3 DNA reads as TGTGCCAGCAGTTACTCGGATGGGGAGACCCAGTACTTC. This rearrangement joins TRBV6-5 to TRBJ2-5; no clear D gene. The CDR3 sequence is 13 residues long. The V end was cut by 0 bases, the J end by 5 bases, with 7 bases between. Germline CDR1 is MNHEY and CDR2 is SVGAGI.

The chain carries TRBV24-1 and TRBJ1-2; a possible D gene is TRBD1 (6 bases). The CDR3 spans 14 residues. Germline values: CDR1 KGHDR, CDR2 SFDVKD. V was trimmed by 2 bases and J by 8 bases, leaving 14 bases between them. CDR3 protein: CATSDSDQGNGYTF. CDR3 DNA: TGTGCCACCAGTGATTCGGACCAGGGGAACGGCTACACCTTC.

J is TRBJ1-5 and V is TRBV6-1, with D perhaps matching TRBD1 (5 bases). The germline V gene encodes CDR1 MNHNS and CDR2 SASEGT. This CDR3 comprises 13 residues. The germline V and J ends were trimmed by 5 bases and 5 bases, with 10 bases remaining between them. CDR3 protein: CASSSGWDQPQHF. In DNA, the CDR3 is TGTGCCAGCAGTTCAGGGTGGGATCAGCCCCAGCATTTT.

The chain is built from TRBV19 and TRBJ1-1, with TRBD1 identical over 7 bases. This CDR3 has 14 amino acids. The V gene end was trimmed by 3 bases and the J gene end by 5 bases; junction bases not matched to a gene: 6. The V gene's germline CDR1 is LNHDA and CDR2 SQIVND (reference sequence). This chain's CDR3 is CASSIGTVRTEAFF. For the CDR3, the DNA is TGTGCCAGTAGTATCGGGACAGTTAGAACTGAAGCTTTCTTT. Full variable domain (outside the CDR3, taken from reference TRBV19 and TRBJ1-1): DGGITQSPKYLFRKEGQNVTLSCEQNLNHDAMYWYRQDPGQGLRLIYYSQIVNDFQKGDIAEGYSVSREKKESFPLTVTSAQKNPTAFYLCASSIGTVRTEAFFGQGTRLTVV.

This chain connects TRBV9 to TRBJ2-5, with 9 bases fitting TRBD1. Germline V gene sequence: CDR1 SGDLS, CDR2 YYNGEE. V gave up 3 bases and J gave up 4 bases; unmatched junction bases: 10. The CDR3 consists of 16 residues. CDR3 loop: CASSEPPGQGGETQYF. The CDR3 DNA follows: TGTGCCAGCAGCGAGCCCCCGGGACAGGGAGGAGAGACCCAGTACTTC.

This rearrangement joins TRBV9 to TRBJ2-1; 11 bases fit TRBD2. Germline CDR1 SGDLS, CDR2 YYNGEE. This CDR3 has 14 amino acids. V lost 0 bases and J lost 8; bases outside the gene matches: 1. CDR3 DNA sequence: TGTGCCAGCAGCGTAGGACTAGCGGGGCATGAGCAGTTCTTC. Its protein is CASSVGLAGHEQFF.

The genes are TRBV4-1 and TRBJ1-5; D remains ambiguous. The germline V and J ends were trimmed by 0 bases and 9 bases, with 15 bases remaining between them. Germline CDR1 MGHRA, CDR2 YSYEKL. This CDR3 is built from 15 residues. The CDR3 sequence is CASSQDPGRSAPQHF. The CDR3 bases are TGCGCCAGCAGCCAAGATCCCGGCAGATCAGCGCCCCAGCATTTT.

This sequence joins TRBV24-1 and TRBJ2-1; either TRBD1 or TRBD2 may supply D (5 bases each). Between the trimmed V and J ends, which lost 0 bases and 10 bases, there was a span of 12 bases. The length of the CDR3 is 14 residues. Per germline, CDR1 KGHDR and CDR2 SFDVKD. The CDR3 nucleotides are TGTGCCACCAGTGATTTGGGGACGATCGGGGAGCAGTTCTTC. It encodes CATSDLGTIGEQFF.

The V gene is TRBV12-3 or TRBV12-4, the J gene TRBJ2-5; possibly TRBD1 for D (5 bases). Trimming removed 3 bases from V and 3 bases from J, with 8 bases in between. This CDR3 is 13 amino acids long. The CDR3 DNA reads as TGTGCCAGCAGTTTGGGGCAGAAAGAGACCCAGTACTTC. Its translation is CASSLGQKETQYF.

The V call is TRBV7-6, the J call TRBJ2-1; 8 bases are a match to TRBD2. V was clipped by 5 bases and J by 5 bases; unmatched bases: 8. Per germline, CDR1 SGHVS and CDR2 FNYEAQ. This CDR3 spans 15 amino acids. The CDR3 loop is CASSLAGTSDNEQFF. CDR3 nucleotide sequence: TGTGCCAGCAGCCTCGCCGGGACTAGTGACAATGAGCAGTTCTTC.